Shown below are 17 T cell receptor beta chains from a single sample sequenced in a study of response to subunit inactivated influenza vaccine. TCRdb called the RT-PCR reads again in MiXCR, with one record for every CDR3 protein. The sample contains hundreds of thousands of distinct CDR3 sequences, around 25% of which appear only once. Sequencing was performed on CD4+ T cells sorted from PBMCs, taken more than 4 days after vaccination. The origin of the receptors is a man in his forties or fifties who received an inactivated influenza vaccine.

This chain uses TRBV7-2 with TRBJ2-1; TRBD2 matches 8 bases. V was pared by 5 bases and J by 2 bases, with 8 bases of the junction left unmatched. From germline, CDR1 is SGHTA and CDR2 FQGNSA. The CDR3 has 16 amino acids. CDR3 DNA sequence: TGTGCCAGCAGCCTCCCAGCGGGAGACCCCTACAATGAGCAGTTCTTC. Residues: CASSLPAGDPYNEQFF.

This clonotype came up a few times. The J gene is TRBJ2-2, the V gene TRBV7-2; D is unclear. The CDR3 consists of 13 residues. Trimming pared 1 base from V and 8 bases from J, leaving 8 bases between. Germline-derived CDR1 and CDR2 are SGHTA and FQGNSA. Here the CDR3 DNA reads TGTGCCAGCAGCTTAGATCTCGGGGGGGAGCTGTTTTTT. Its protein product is CASSLDLGGELFF.

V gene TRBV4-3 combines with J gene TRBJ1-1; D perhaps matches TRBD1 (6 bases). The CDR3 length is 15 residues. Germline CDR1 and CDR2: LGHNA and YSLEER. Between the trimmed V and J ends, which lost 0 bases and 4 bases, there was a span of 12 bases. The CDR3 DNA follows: TGCGCCAGCAGCCAAGATTTTGCAGGGGTCACTGAAGCTTTCTTT. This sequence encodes CASSQDFAGVTEAFF.

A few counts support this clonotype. CDR3 amino acids: CASSAAGTSGETQYF. The CDR3 coding sequence is TGTGCCAGCAGTGCCGCCGGGACCTCCGGAGAGACCCAGTACTTC. The rearrangement links TRBV6-2 or TRBV6-3 to TRBJ2-5; D is tentatively TRBD1 or TRBD2 (5 bases each). CDR1 and CDR2 from the germline V gene are MNHEY and SVGEGT. Trimming left V 5 bases short and J 4 bases short, with 17 bases between. The CDR3 length is 15 residues.

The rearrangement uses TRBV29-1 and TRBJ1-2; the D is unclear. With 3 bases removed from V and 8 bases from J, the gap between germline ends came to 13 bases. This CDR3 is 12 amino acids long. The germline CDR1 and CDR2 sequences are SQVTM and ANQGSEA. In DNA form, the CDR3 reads TGCAGCGTTGACGATCTATCCTACGGCTACACCTTC. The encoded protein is CSVDDLSYGYTF.

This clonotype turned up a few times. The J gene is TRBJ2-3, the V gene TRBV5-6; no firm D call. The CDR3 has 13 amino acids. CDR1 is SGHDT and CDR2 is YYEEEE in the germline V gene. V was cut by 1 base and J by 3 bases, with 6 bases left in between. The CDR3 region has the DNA TGTGCCAGCAGCTTGAAAGGAACAGATACGCAGTATTTT. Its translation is CASSLKGTDTQYF.

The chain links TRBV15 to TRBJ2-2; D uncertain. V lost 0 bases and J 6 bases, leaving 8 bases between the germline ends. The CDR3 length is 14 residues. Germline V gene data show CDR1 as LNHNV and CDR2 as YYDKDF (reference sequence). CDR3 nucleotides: TGTGCCACCAGCAGAGATCTCGGCGCCGGGGAGCTGTTTTTT. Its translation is CATSRDLGAGELFF.

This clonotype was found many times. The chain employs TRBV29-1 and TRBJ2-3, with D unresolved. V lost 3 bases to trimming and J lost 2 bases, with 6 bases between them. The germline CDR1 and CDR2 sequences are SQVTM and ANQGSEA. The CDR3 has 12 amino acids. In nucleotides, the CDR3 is TGCAGCGTTGACCCCTCCACAGATACGCAGTATTTT. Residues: CSVDPSTDTQYF.

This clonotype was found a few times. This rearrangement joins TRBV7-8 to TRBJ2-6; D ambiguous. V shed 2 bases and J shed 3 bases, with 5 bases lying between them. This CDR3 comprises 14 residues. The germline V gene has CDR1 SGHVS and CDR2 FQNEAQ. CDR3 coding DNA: TGTGCCAGCAGCTTACGACTTGGGGCCAACGTCCTGACTTTC. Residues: CASSLRLGANVLTF. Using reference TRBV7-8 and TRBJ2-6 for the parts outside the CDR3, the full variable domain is GAGVSQSPRYKVAKRGQDVALRCDPISGHVSLFWYQQALGQGPEFLTYFQNEAQLDKSGLPSDRFFAERPEGSVSTLKIQRTQQEDSAVYLCASSLRLGANVLTFGAGSRLTVL.

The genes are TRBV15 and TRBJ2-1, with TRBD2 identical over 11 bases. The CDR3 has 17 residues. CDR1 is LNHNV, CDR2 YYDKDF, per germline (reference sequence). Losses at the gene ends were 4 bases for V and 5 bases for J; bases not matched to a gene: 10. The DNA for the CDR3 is TGTGCCACCAGCAAAACCCCCGGACTAGCGGGTCACAATGAGCAGTTCTTC. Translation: CATSKTPGLAGHNEQFF.

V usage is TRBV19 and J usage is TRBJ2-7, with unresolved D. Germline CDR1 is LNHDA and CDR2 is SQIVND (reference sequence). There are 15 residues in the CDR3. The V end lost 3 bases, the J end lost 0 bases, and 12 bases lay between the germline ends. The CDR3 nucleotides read TGTGCCAGTAGTATGTTTCCAGGAAGCTCCTACGAGCAGTACTTC. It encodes CASSMFPGSSYEQYF.

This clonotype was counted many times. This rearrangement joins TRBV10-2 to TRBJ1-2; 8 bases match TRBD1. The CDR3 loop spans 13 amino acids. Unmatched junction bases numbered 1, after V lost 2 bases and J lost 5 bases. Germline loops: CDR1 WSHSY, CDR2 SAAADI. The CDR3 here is CASSEDRGYGYTF. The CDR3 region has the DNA TGCGCCAGCAGTGAGGACAGGGGTTATGGCTACACCTTC.

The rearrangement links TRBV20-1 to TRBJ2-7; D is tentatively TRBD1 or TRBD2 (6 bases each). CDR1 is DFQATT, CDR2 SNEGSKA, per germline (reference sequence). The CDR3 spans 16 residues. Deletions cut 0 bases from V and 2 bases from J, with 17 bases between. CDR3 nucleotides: TGCAGTGCTAGAGATCCCGGGTACGGGGGCACCTACGAGCAGTACTTC. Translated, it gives CSARDPGYGGTYEQYF.

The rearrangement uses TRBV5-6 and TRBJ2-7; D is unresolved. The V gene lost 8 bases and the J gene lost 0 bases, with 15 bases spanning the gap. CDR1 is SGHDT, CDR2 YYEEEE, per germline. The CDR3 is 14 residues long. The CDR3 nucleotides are TGTGCCAGGAGCCCCGGGCTCCTCTCCTACGAGCAGTACTTC. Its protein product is CARSPGLLSYEQYF.

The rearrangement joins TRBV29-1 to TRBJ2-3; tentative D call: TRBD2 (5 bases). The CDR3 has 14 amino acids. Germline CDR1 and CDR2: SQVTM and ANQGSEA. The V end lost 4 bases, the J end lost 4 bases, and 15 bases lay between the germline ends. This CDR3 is CSVGWERESDTQYF. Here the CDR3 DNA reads TGCAGCGTTGGGTGGGAGAGGGAGTCAGATACGCAGTATTTT.

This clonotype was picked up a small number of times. For the CDR3, the DNA is TGTGCCAGCAGTTTTTTGACCGACGAGCAGTACTTC. Translated, it gives CASSFLTDEQYF. V usage is TRBV28 and J usage is TRBJ2-7, with no clear D. The CDR3 covers 12 residues. Trimming removed 3 bases at V and 5 bases at J, with 8 bases between. The germline V gene has CDR1 MDHEN and CDR2 SYDVKM. The variable domain in full, completed from reference TRBV28 and TRBJ2-7, reads DVKVTQSSRYLVKRTGEKVFLECVQDMDHENMFWYRQDPGLGLRLIYFSYDVKMKEKGDIPEGYSVSREKKERFSLILESASTNQTSMYLCASSFLTDEQYFGPGTRLTVT.

CDR3 in amino acids: CASGRQGAYNEQFF. The CDR3 DNA reads as TGTGCCAGCGGGAGACAGGGGGCCTACAATGAGCAGTTCTTC. This chain joins TRBV7-8 and TRBJ2-1; 9 positions match TRBD1. CDR1 is SGHVS and CDR2 is FQNEAQ in the germline V gene. With V trimmed by 8 bases and J by 2 bases, 4 bases remained unmatched. This CDR3 has 14 amino acids.